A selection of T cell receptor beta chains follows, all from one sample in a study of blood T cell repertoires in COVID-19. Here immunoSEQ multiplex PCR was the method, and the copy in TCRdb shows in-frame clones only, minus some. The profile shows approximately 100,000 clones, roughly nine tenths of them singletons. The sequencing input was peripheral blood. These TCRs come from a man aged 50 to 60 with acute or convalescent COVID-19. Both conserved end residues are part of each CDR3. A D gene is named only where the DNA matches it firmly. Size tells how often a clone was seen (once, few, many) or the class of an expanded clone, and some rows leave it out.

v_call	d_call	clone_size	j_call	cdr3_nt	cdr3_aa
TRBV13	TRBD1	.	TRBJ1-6	TGTGCCAGCAGCCGTGACAGGGCTCTTAATTCACCCCTCCACTTT	CASSRDRALNSPLHF
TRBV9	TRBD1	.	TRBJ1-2	TGTGCCAGCAGCCCAGGGGGCGTCCGGGGGCGTGAAGGCTACACCTTC	CASSPGGVRGREGYTF
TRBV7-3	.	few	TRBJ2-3	TGTGCCAGCAGCGCACTTGGGAGGCACACAGATACGCAGTATTTT	CASSALGRHTDTQYF
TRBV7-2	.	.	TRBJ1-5	TGTGCCAGCGGAGAACAGAGGGTGAATCAGCCCCAGCATTTT	CASGEQRVNQPQHF
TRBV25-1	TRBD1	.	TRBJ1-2	TGTGCCAGCAGTGCCGGGACAGGCGGCATCTATGGCTACACCTTC	CASSAGTGGIYGYTF
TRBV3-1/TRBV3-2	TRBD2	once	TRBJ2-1	TGTGCCAGCAGCCGCGGACTAGCCAATGAGCAGTTCTTC	CASSRGLANEQFF
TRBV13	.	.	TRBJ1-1	TGTGCCAGCAGCTATCGCGGCCGGCAGTTGAACACTGAAGCTTTCTTT	CASSYRGRQLNTEAFF
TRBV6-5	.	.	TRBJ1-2	TGTGCCAGCAGGCCGGGTGTGGATGGCTACACCTTC	CASRPGVDGYTF
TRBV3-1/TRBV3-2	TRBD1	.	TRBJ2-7	TGTGCCAGCAGCCAAAGACAGGGGTTATCCTACGAGCAGTACTTC	CASSQRQGLSYEQYF
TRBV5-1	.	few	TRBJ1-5	TGCGCCAGCAGTTACCAGAGCAATCAGCCCCAGCATTTT	CASSYQSNQPQHF
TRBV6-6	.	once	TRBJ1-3	TGTGCCAGCACCCCCGACAGGCCCTCTGGAAACACCATATATTTT	CASTPDRPSGNTIYF
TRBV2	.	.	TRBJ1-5	TGTGCCAGCAGTAGTAGGACAACAGGGAATCAGCCCCAGCATTTT	CASSSRTTGNQPQHF
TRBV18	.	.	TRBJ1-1	TGTGCCAGCTCACCAATACAAGATACTGAAGCTTTCTTT	CASSPIQDTEAFF
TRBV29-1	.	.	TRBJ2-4	TGCAGCGTTGAAGTAGTAGGAGGCAACATTCAGTACTTC	CSVEVVGGNIQYF
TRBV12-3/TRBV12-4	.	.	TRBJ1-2	TGTGCCAGCAGCTCTACAGGATTTGGCTACACCTTC	CASSSTGFGYTF
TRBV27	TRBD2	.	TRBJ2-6	TGTGCCAGCAGTTCCCTAGCGGGGGTTTCCTCTGGGGCCAACGTCCTGACTTTC	CASSSLAGVSSGANVLTF
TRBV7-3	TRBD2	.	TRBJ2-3	TGTGCCAGCAGCTTCGGGACTAGCGGGGGGCCGGGAGATACGCAGTATTTT	CASSFGTSGGPGDTQYF
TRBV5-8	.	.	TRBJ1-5	TGTGCCAGCAGCGCGGGAGGTAGATTGGATCAGCCCCAGCATTTT	CASSAGGRLDQPQHF
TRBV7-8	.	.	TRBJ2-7	TGTGCCAGCAGCTTAGGTCCAGGGTCCTACGAGCAGTACTTC	CASSLGPGSYEQYF
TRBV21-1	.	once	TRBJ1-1	TGTGCCAGCAGCAGGGGGGGCTTTATGAACACTGAAGCTTTCTTT	CASSRGGFMNTEAFF
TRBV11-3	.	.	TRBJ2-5	TGTGCCAGCAGCGTGAGGGGGGGAAAAGAGACCCAGTACTTC	CASSVRGGKETQYF
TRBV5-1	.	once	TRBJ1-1	TGCGCCAGCAGCCCCACCCCCCAGAGCGTGAACACTGAAGCTTTCTTT	CASSPTPQSVNTEAFF
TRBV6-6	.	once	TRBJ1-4	TGTGCCACCCAGGACTCAGCTAATGAAAAACTGTTTTTT	CATQDSANEKLFF
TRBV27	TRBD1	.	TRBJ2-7	TGTGCCAGCAGTTTACTGGGACAGGGATACGAGCAGTACTTC	CASSLLGQGYEQYF
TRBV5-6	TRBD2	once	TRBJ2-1	TGTGCCAGCAGCTTGATGGGACTAGCGGGAAACAATGAGCAGTTCTTC	CASSLMGLAGNNEQFF
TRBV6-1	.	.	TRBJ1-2	TGTGCCAGCAGTGAATCGACAGGTTATTATGGCTACACCTTC	CASSESTGYYGYTF
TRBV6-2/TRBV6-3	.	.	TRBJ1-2	TGTGCCAGCAGTTTAGGAACGTCGACAGCCTCTTATGGCTACACCTTC	CASSLGTSTASYGYTF
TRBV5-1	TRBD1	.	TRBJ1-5	TGCGCCAGCAGCTTGGCGGGACAGAGACATCAGCCCCAGCATTTT	CASSLAGQRHQPQHF
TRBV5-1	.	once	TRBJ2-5	TGCGCCAGCAGCTTGGGTCCCAGCGGGCAAGAGACCCAGTACTTC	CASSLGPSGQETQYF
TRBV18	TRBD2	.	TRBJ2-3	TGTGCCAGCTCCGAACTAGCGGGGGGCGATACGCAGTATTTT	CASSELAGGDTQYF
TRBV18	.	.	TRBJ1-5	TGTGCCAGCTCTCCCGGACAGAGCGCTGGAAATCAGCCCCAGCATTTT	CASSPGQSAGNQPQHF
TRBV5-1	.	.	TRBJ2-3	TGCGCCAGCAGCCTGAGCACAGATACGCAGTATTTT	CASSLSTDTQYF
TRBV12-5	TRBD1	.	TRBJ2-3	TGTGCTAGTGGTTTGAGCAACGCAGGGGGCTCGCAGTATTTT	CASGLSNAGGSQYF
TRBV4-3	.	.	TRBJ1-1	TGCGCCAGCAGCCAACAACAGGGTATGAACACTGAAGCTTTCTTT	CASSQQQGMNTEAFF
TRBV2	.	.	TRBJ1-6	TGTGCCAGCAGTGAAGGGCAGGGAGGCTCACCCCTCCACTTT	CASSEGQGGSPLHF
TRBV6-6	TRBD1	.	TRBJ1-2	TGTGCCAGCAGTCCTGACAGGGGGCGAGGTGGCTACACCTTC	CASSPDRGRGGYTF
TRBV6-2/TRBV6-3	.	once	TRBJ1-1	TGTGCCAGCAGTTACTCGTGGAGAGCGAACACTGAAGCTTTCTTT	CASSYSWRANTEAFF
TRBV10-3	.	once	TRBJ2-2	TGTGCCATCAGTGAGTCAGGGGCCGGGGAGCTGTTTTTT	CAISESGAGELFF
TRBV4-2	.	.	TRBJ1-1	TGTGCCAGCAGCCAAGACGACAGAATGAACACTGAAGCTTTCTTT	CASSQDDRMNTEAFF
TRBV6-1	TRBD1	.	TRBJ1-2	TGTGCCAGCAGTGAACCGGGACAGGCCATTCTATTCTATGGCTACACCTTC	CASSEPGQAILFYGYTF
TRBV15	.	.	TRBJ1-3	TGTGCCACCAGCAGAGAACCCAGGTCTGGAAACACCATATATTTT	CATSREPRSGNTIYF
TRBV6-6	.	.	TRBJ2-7	TGTGCCAGCGCCTACGACAGTGACTACGAGCAGTACTTC	CASAYDSDYEQYF